These 17 T cell receptor beta chains were sequenced from one sample in a study of blood T cells in healthy people across ages. A second about 7 to 12 cycle PCR used barcoded and J-beta primers. MiXCR, applied by TCRdb to the 5' RACE reads, yields one record per CDR3 protein. The sample holds 1.5 million or so distinct CDR3 sequences, approximately 43% seen once. Sequenced material: blood. These receptors came from a woman under 30 in good health.

The chain joins TRBV5-5 to TRBJ2-7; tentatively, D is TRBD2 (5 bases). Matching the DNA end better, TRBJ2-5 makes the J call doubtful. The CDR3 has 15 amino acids. Germline assignment: CDR1 SGHKS and CDR2 YYEKEE (reference sequence). CDR3 region: CASSSSHRPGETQYF. CDR3 in DNA: TGTGCCAGCAGCTCTTCGCATCGACCGGGGGAGACCCAGTACTTC.

This clonotype was picked up many times. The V call is TRBV11-2, the J call TRBJ2-1, with a weak D call TRBD2 (5 bases). The J call is doubtful: the DNA matches TRBJ2-7 better. The CDR3 is 15 amino acids. Germline V gene sequence: CDR1 SGHAT, CDR2 FQNNGV. Written as DNA, the CDR3 is TGTGCCAGCAGCTTAGTGACTACTCCCTACAATGAGCAGTACTTC. It is translated as CASSLVTTPYNEQYF.

The rearrangement uses TRBV6-5 and TRBJ2-5; D may be TRBD1 (6 bases). The CDR3 has 14 residues. V lost 5 bases to trimming and J lost 5 bases, with 15 bases between them. In germline, CDR1 is MNHEY, CDR2 SVGAGI. The CDR3 loop is CASSRTKGVETQYF. Here the CDR3 DNA reads TGTGCCAGCAGTCGAACTAAGGGGGTTGAGACCCAGTACTTC.

The sample holds one count of this clonotype. This chain connects TRBV10-3 to TRBJ2-1; D tentatively reads TRBD1 or TRBD2 (5 bases each). V gave up 5 bases and J gave up 0 bases, with 20 bases separating them. CDR1 is ENHRY, CDR2 SYGVKD, per germline. The CDR3 has 18 residues. CDR3 region: CAISFSRDDQSSYNEQFF. The CDR3 nucleotides read TGTGCCATCAGTTTCTCACGGGACGACCAGAGCTCCTACAATGAGCAGTTCTTC.

This chain joins TRBV12-3 or TRBV12-4 and TRBJ1-1; the D is unclear. The V gene lost 0 bases and the J gene lost 4 bases, with 12 bases spanning the gap. This CDR3 is built from 15 residues. CDR3 protein: CASSLAWVGSTEAFF. In DNA form, the CDR3 reads TGTGCCAGCAGTTTAGCTTGGGTGGGGAGCACTGAAGCTTTCTTT.

The V gene is TRBV11-2, the J gene TRBJ1-2, with TRBD1 as a possible D gene (5 bases). The V end was cut by 5 bases, the J end by 9 bases, with 19 bases between. The CDR3 sequence is 14 residues long. Germline CDR1 is SGHAT and CDR2 is FQNNGV. CDR3 DNA sequence: TGTGCCAGCAGCCCAACGCAGGAGGGGCTACGCTACACCTTC. Translating gives CASSPTQEGLRYTF. The variable domain in full, with the rest retrieved from reference TRBV11-2 and TRBJ1-2, is EAGVAQSPRYKIIEKRQSVAFWCNPISGHATLYWYQQILGQGPKLLIQFQNNGVVDDSQLPKDRFSAERLKGVDSTLKIQPAKLEDSAVYLCASSPTQEGLRYTFGSGTRLTVV.

This chain links TRBV4-2 with TRBJ2-6; D is unresolved. CDR3 length equals 17 residues. Trimming left V 4 bases short and J 0 bases short, with 13 bases between. Per germline, CDR1 LGHNA and CDR2 YNFKEQ. CDR3 loop: CASSPDIGSSGANVLTF. The CDR3 nucleotides are TGTGCCAGCAGCCCCGACATTGGAAGCTCTGGGGCCAACGTCCTGACTTTC.

The rearrangement joins TRBV7-6 to TRBJ2-1; D is possibly TRBD2 (5 bases). The CDR3 covers 17 residues. V lost 1 base and J lost 4, with 17 bases in between. Germline-derived CDR1 and CDR2 are SGHVS and FNYEAQ. In DNA form, the CDR3 reads TGTGCCAGCAGCTTAGTAAGGCGGGCGCTCAGATACAATGAGCAGTTCTTC. Its translation is CASSLVRRALRYNEQFF.

A single count supports this clonotype. The chain uses TRBV27 and TRBJ1-2; D gene uncertain. The V end lost 2 bases, the J end lost 2 bases, and 9 bases lay between the germline ends. The germline V gene encodes CDR1 MNHEY and CDR2 SMNVEV (reference sequence). The CDR3 is 14 amino acids. The CDR3 reads CASSLVGNNYGYTF. CDR3 DNA sequence: TGTGCCAGCAGTTTAGTTGGCAACAACTATGGCTACACCTTC.

This clonotype occurred a few times. The gene calls are TRBV4-3 and TRBJ1-2; D call uncertain. This CDR3 region has 13 residues. Germline V CDR1 and CDR2: LGHNA, YSLEER. V lost 1 base and J 6 bases, leaving 9 bases between the germline ends. The CDR3 loop reads CASSQVPGNGYTF. For the CDR3, the DNA is TGCGCCAGCAGCCAAGTCCCTGGGAATGGCTACACCTTC.

The table lists this clonotype with a few counts. CDR3 residues: CASSLRVGFETQYF. The DNA of the CDR3 is TGTGCCAGCAGTTTAAGGGTAGGGTTTGAGACCCAGTACTTC. J is TRBJ2-5 and V is TRBV12-3 or TRBV12-4, with D unclear. V gave up 2 bases and J gave up 5 bases, with 12 bases separating them. The CDR3 totals 14 residues.

The chain combines TRBV4-3 with TRBJ1-2; 7 bases map to TRBD1. This CDR3 is 16 amino acids long. V lost 0 bases, J lost 3 bases, and 7 bases stayed unmatched. Per germline, CDR1 LGHNA and CDR2 YSLEER. This CDR3 reads CASSQDSAGGDYGYTF. The CDR3 bases are TGCGCCAGCAGCCAAGACTCCGCAGGGGGGGACTATGGCTACACCTTC.

This clonotype has more than one count but fewer than ten. This sequence joins TRBV9 and TRBJ2-7; the D is unclear. The CDR3 sequence is 13 residues long. In germline, CDR1 is SGDLS, CDR2 YYNGEE. The V gene lost 0 bases and the J gene lost 6 bases, with 10 bases spanning the gap. CDR3 sequence: CASSVALSGEQYF. The CDR3 DNA reads as TGTGCCAGCAGCGTAGCTCTAAGTGGCGAGCAGTACTTC.

The V and J genes are TRBV4-3 and TRBJ2-5, with 8 nucleotides matching TRBD2. The DNA end is a closer match to TRBJ2-7, so the J assignment may be wrong. Germline V lookup: CDR1 LGHNA, CDR2 YSLEER. This CDR3 is built from 15 residues. Here the CDR3 reads CASSQIAGPGNEQYF. The CDR3 DNA reads as TGCGCCAGCAGCCAGATAGCGGGGCCTGGCAACGAGCAGTACTTC.

The V call is TRBV27, the J call TRBJ2-1; 9 positions agree with TRBD2. Trimming removed 4 bases from V and 6 bases from J; junction bases left unmatched: 4. CDR3 length equals 14 residues. Germline assignment: CDR1 MNHEY and CDR2 SMNVEV (reference sequence). The CDR3 reads CASSSTAGGNEQFF. The CDR3 nucleotides read TGTGCCAGCAGTTCTACAGCGGGGGGCAATGAGCAGTTCTTC.

The chain carries TRBV29-1 and TRBJ1-2; D ambiguous. Trimming left V 5 bases short and J 4 bases short, with 14 bases between. Germline CDR1 reads SQVTM; CDR2 reads ANQGSEA. CDR3 size: 13 residues. In DNA, the CDR3 is TGCAGCGTTTATCGGACTGACCTCTATGGCTACACCTTC. Translation gives CSVYRTDLYGYTF. The full variable domain, in which reference TRBV29-1 and TRBJ1-2 provide the parts outside the CDR3, is SAVISQKPSRDICQRGTSLTIQCQVDSQVTMMFWYRQQPGQSLTLIATANQGSEATYESGFVIDKFPISRPNLTFSTLTVSNMSPEDSSIYLCSVYRTDLYGYTFGSGTRLTVV.

In this sample, this clonotype turned up a few times. The rearrangement uses TRBV7-2 and TRBJ2-7; 7 positions match TRBD1. CDR1 SGHTA and CDR2 FQGNSA come from the germline V gene. The CDR3 is 15 amino acids. Trimming cost V 2 bases and J 3 bases; bases outside gene matches: 7. CDR3 sequence (DNA): TGTGCCAGCAGCTTACCTTCGACAGGGAGCTACGAGCAGTACTTC. Encoded protein: CASSLPSTGSYEQYF.